The 13 T cell receptor beta chains below all came from one sample that was sequenced in a study of response to subunit inactivated influenza vaccine. TCRdb recomputed calls from the RT-PCR reads with MiXCR, one row per CDR3 protein. The table records 450,000 to 600,000 distinct CDR3 sequences, 16% of them present only once. Specimen: CD4+ T cells sorted from PBMCs, collected roughly 24 months after vaccination. The receptors derive from a man aged 50 to 69 who received an inactivated influenza vaccine.

The rearrangement links TRBV20-1 to TRBJ1-6; D is possibly TRBD1 (6 bases). The germline CDR1 and CDR2 sequences are DFQATT and SNEGSKA (reference sequence). V lost 3 bases and J 1 base, leaving 10 bases between the germline ends. The CDR3 length is 15 residues. The CDR3, as DNA: TGCAGTGCTAGCAGGGGTTTGTCCTATAATTCACCCCTCCACTTT. It encodes CSASRGLSYNSPLHF.

This sequence joins TRBV7-9 and TRBJ1-5; TRBD1 might be the D (6 bases). Trimming shortened V by 1 base and J by 6 bases, and 10 bases separated the two germline ends. CDR3 length: 14 amino acids. Germline V gene lookup returns CDR1 SEHNR and CDR2 FQNEAQ (reference sequence). The CDR3 DNA follows: TGTGCCAGCAGCTTAGGACAGGCCGGTCAGCCCCAGCATTTT. Amino acid sequence: CASSLGQAGQPQHF.

V and J are TRBV7-6 and TRBJ2-7; 16 bases agree with TRBD2. Germline values: CDR1 SGHVS, CDR2 FNYEAQ. The CDR3 extends over 18 amino acids. J gave up 2 bases and V 1 base, and 5 bases lay outside the gene matches. Here the CDR3 reads CASSLVGGTSGRAYEQYF. The CDR3 region has the DNA TGTGCCAGCAGCTTAGTGGGTGGGACTAGCGGGAGGGCCTACGAGCAGTACTTC.

This chain connects TRBV4-2 to TRBJ2-5; tentatively, D is TRBD1 (6 bases). The germline gives CDR1 LGHNA, CDR2 YNFKEQ. The CDR3 runs 14 residues. The V end lost 4 bases, the J end lost 3 bases, and 12 bases lay between the germline ends. The CDR3 loop is CASSRRQVEETQYF. CDR3 nucleotide sequence: TGTGCCAGCAGCCGCAGACAGGTGGAAGAGACCCAGTACTTC.

The CDR3 DNA is TGCAGTGCTAGTTCGGTAGCGGGACCCAATGAGCAGTTCTTC. The encoded protein is CSASSVAGPNEQFF. The chain joins TRBV20-1 to TRBJ2-1, with 8 bases fitting TRBD2. Germline V gene lookup returns CDR1 DFQATT and CDR2 SNEGSKA (reference sequence). The CDR3 has 14 residues. Unmatched junction bases numbered 7, after V lost 3 bases and J lost 6 bases.

This clonotype showed up just a few times. The chain employs TRBV11-1 and TRBJ2-7; 8 nucleotides line up with TRBD1. Per the germline V gene, CDR1 is SGHAT and CDR2 is FQDESV (reference sequence). CDR3 length equals 14 residues. Unmatched junction bases numbered 8, after V lost 5 bases and J lost 5 bases. In nucleotides, the CDR3 is TGTGCCAGCAGCCCCAGACAGGGGCTCCACGAGCAGTACTTC. It encodes CASSPRQGLHEQYF.

This chain joins TRBV15 and TRBJ2-3, with 11 bases lining up with TRBD2. CDR3 length: 18 amino acids. V was clipped by 0 bases and J by 6 bases; unmatched bases: 11. The germline CDR1 and CDR2 sequences are LNHNV and YYDKDF (reference sequence). This chain's CDR3 is CATSRENALTSGADTQYF. In DNA form, the CDR3 reads TGTGCCACCAGCAGAGAAAACGCTCTGACTAGCGGGGCGGATACGCAGTATTTT. Together with reference TRBV15 and TRBJ2-3, the CDR3 gives the full variable domain: DAMVIQNPRYQVTQFGKPVTLSCSQTLNHNVMYWYQQKSSQAPKLLFHYYDKDFNNEADTPDNFQSRRPNTSFCFLDIRSPGLGDTAMYLCATSRENALTSGADTQYFGPGTRLTVL.

This clonotype was recorded a few times. The chain couples TRBV11-2 to TRBJ2-7; D unclear. V was shortened by 4 bases and J by 6 bases, with 7 bases between the two germline ends. Per the germline V gene, CDR1 is SGHAT and CDR2 is FQNNGV. The CDR3 is made up of 11 amino acids. CDR3 DNA sequence: TGTGCCAGCAGCTCCCAGCGCGAGCAGTACTTC. Translation: CASSSQREQYF.

V and J are TRBV3-1 and TRBJ1-1, with 7 positions matching TRBD1. CDR3 length: 14 residues. Germline-derived CDR1 and CDR2 are LGHDT and YNNKEL (reference sequence). Germline trimming cut 5 bases from V and 2 bases from J; bases unmatched to any gene: 5. CDR3 in amino acids: CASSSQGINTEAFF. The CDR3, as DNA: TGTGCCAGCAGCTCACAGGGGATTAACACTGAAGCTTTCTTT.

V and J are TRBV4-1 and TRBJ1-4, with 8 bases aligning to TRBD1. This CDR3 has 19 residues. The ends lost 0 bases at V and 3 bases at J; junction bases unmatched: 12. CDR1 and CDR2 from the germline V gene are MGHRA and YSYEKL. The DNA of the CDR3 is TGCGCCAGCAGCCAAGAGCCTCCCCAGGGGGCCAGATCTAATGAAAAACTGTTTTTT. Translation gives CASSQEPPQGARSNEKLFF.

J is TRBJ2-1 and V is TRBV2; D is unclear. Trimming removed 0 bases from V and 9 bases from J, with 3 bases in between. This CDR3 comprises 11 residues. Germline CDR1 reads SNHLY; CDR2 reads FYNNEI. For the CDR3, the DNA is TGTGCCAGCAGTGAAGCGGGTGAGCAGTTCTTC. It specifies CASSEAGEQFF.

The rearrangement links TRBV10-3 to TRBJ1-5, with D maybe TRBD1 (5 bases). The germline CDR1 and CDR2 sequences are ENHRY and SYGVKD. V was shortened by 6 bases and J by 1 base, with 13 bases between the two germline ends. The CDR3 totals 15 residues. The CDR3 DNA sequence: TGTGCCATCAGCGCGGCAGGGAGGAGCAATCAGCCCCAGCATTTT. Protein sequence: CAISAAGRSNQPQHF.

This clonotype occurred a few times. This chain joins TRBV10-3 and TRBJ2-5; TRBD1 aligns across 11 bases. Germline values: CDR1 ENHRY, CDR2 SYGVKD. J was trimmed by 4 bases and V by 4 bases; bases with no gene match: 5. The CDR3 consists of 15 residues. The CDR3 region has the DNA TGTGCCATCAGTGGAGGACAGGGGGCTGGAGAGACCCAGTACTTC. Its protein is CAISGGQGAGETQYF.